The 6 T cell receptor beta chains presented below share a single source sample, sequenced in a study of blood T cell repertoires in COVID-19 (dated by TCRdb to 2020 to 2021). Libraries were built with the immunoSEQ multiplex PCR assay. This is the immuneACCESS table as TCRdb keeps it, with only in-frame sequences that have V and J called. A part of the clones is gone; compared with another copy, unresolved V genes explain less than half, and the rest is unexplained. Counted in this sample were roughly 410,000 clones; approximately 91% of them appeared once. The ten top clones hold roughly 1.6% of the sample. Sequencing was done on a sample of peripheral blood. The receptors were sampled from a woman in her forties with COVID-19, enrolled during active disease.

The count of this clone is one. The chain uses TRBV6-2 or TRBV6-3 and TRBJ1-5, with 7 nucleotides matching TRBD1. Unmatched junction bases numbered 11, after V lost 6 bases and J lost 0 bases. Germline V lookup: CDR1 MNHEY, CDR2 SVGEGT. CDR3 length: 17 residues. In DNA form, the CDR3 reads TGTGCCAGCAGATACCTCGGGACAGAGCATAGCAATCAGCCCCAGCATTTT. Encoded protein: CASRYLGTEHSNQPQHF.

The chain combines TRBV7-8 with TRBJ2-7; 7 bases are shared with TRBD1. The CDR3 has 15 residues. Germline CDR1 and CDR2: SGHVS and FQNEAQ. Trimming removed 5 bases from V and 0 bases from J; junction bases left unmatched: 7. The CDR3 DNA reads TGTGCCAGCAGCCTGAACAGGGGCCTCTCCTACGAGCAGTACTTC. It codes for CASSLNRGLSYEQYF.

The chain employs TRBV27 and TRBJ1-6; D perhaps matches TRBD1 (5 bases). The CDR3 spans 16 residues. V lost 7 bases to trimming and J lost 5 bases, with 18 bases between them. Germline V gives CDR1 MNHEY, CDR2 SMNVEV (reference sequence). CDR3 DNA: TGTGCCAGCATGGTCGGCAGAGGAGGGGATAATTCACCCCTCCACTTT. As protein: CASMVGRGGDNSPLHF.

The V gene is TRBV5-4, the J gene TRBJ2-5, with 13 positions matching TRBD2. The CDR3 runs to 17 residues. V trimming: 5 bases; J trimming: 4 bases; junction bases outside the gene matches: 11. From germline, CDR1 is SGHNT and CDR2 YYREEE (reference sequence). CDR3 bases: TGTGCCAGCAGGCCGGGCACTAGCGGGAGGGCCGTAGAGACCCAGTACTTC. Its protein is CASRPGTSGRAVETQYF. Full variable domain (rest looked up from reference TRBV5-4 and TRBJ2-5): ETGVTQSPTHLIKTRGQQVTLRCSSQSGHNTVSWYQQALGQGPQFIFQYYREEENGRGNFPPRFSGLQFPNYSSELNVNALELDDSALYLCASRPGTSGRAVETQYFGPGTRLLVL.

V and J are TRBV5-4 and TRBJ1-2, with D maybe TRBD1 (6 bases). Germline CDR1 is SGHNT and CDR2 is YYREEE (reference sequence). Trimming took off 0 bases at V and 0 bases at J, with 9 bases between the two ends. The CDR3 is 15 amino acids. The CDR3 is CASSLVGGSNYGYTF. In DNA form, the CDR3 reads TGTGCCAGCAGCTTGGTAGGGGGATCTAACTATGGCTACACCTTC. Looking up the rest from reference TRBV5-4 and TRBJ1-2 gives the full variable domain: ETGVTQSPTHLIKTRGQQVTLRCSSQSGHNTVSWYQQALGQGPQFIFQYYREEENGRGNFPPRFSGLQFPNYSSELNVNALELDDSALYLCASSLVGGSNYGYTFGSGTRLTVV.

This clone was recorded once. The DNA of the CDR3 is TGCGCCAGCAGCTTGGGGCAGGGGCGAGGTGGCTACACCTTC. Protein sequence: CASSLGQGRGGYTF. J is TRBJ1-2 and V is TRBV5-1, with D possibly TRBD1 on 6 matching bases. Looked up from germline, CDR1 is SGHRS and CDR2 is YFSETQ. Trimming took 0 bases from V and 7 from J, leaving 13 bases between them. This CDR3 contains 14 residues.